This T cell receptor (beta chain) was recovered during a study of cytomegalovirus exposure and HLA in healthy donors. The V segment lost 1 base and the J segment 2 bases; nucleotides outside the gene matches: 5. Looked up from germline, CDR1 is MDHEN and CDR2 is SYDVKM. The CDR3 covers 16 residues. PCR was performed using 60 Vbeta and 13 Jbeta primers. Assay: immunoSEQ multiplex PCR; the TCRdb copy retains only in-frame clones and omits some. Of some 150,000 clones in the sample, about 9.2% are singletons; the top ten hold roughly 7%. Whereas donors were nominally healthy upon sampling, unrecorded immune exposures were probable.

The chain is built from TRBV28 and TRBJ2-5; 9 nucleotides align to TRBD2. This TCR derives from a woman aged 40 to 50 in good health and CMV-seropositive. The sample was PBMCs. The CDR3 loop is CASSLSLAGRQETQYF. CDR3 nucleotides: TGTGCCAGCAGTTTATCCCTAGCGGGGAGGCAAGAGACCCAGTACTTC.